These T cell receptor beta chains were read from a single sample in a study of blood T cell repertoires in COVID-19. The method was immunoSEQ multiplex PCR; TCRdb's version includes in-frame clones alone and lacks a portion of them. The data show approximately 180,000 clones, roughly 85% seen once. Sequenced material: peripheral blood. These receptors were collected from a woman aged 65 to 85 with acute or convalescent COVID-19. CDR3s leave out the opening cysteine and the closing phenylalanine or tryptophan. Fields, in order: V gene, J gene, D gene, CDR3 protein. D genes are given only for firm matches.

TRBV6-5,TRBJ1-1,NA,ASSRRPDTEAF
TRBV27,TRBJ1-1,TRBD1,ASSPEWAGGPEAF
TRBV6-1,TRBJ2-3,TRBD2,ASSEGREADTQY
TRBV6-6,TRBJ1-2,TRBD1,ASSLQGAEGYT
TRBV28,TRBJ2-6,TRBD1,ASSWTGSGANVLT
TRBV5-1,TRBJ2-5,TRBD2,ASSQGLAGGLQETQY
TRBV19,TRBJ1-5,NA,ASKSLSGKNQPQH
TRBV6-5,TRBJ2-1,TRBD1,ASSRRTGSDEQF
TRBV4-1,TRBJ1-5,TRBD1,ASSQDPTGGNQPQH
TRBV4-1,TRBJ1-5,TRBD1,ASSHGQGSYQPQH
TRBV6-5,TRBJ2-2,NA,AIRTGVNTGELF
TRBV3-1/TRBV3-2,TRBJ2-7,NA,ASSHPVTYEQY
TRBV7-9,TRBJ2-7,TRBD1,ASSLKGTGNYEQY
TRBV5-5,TRBJ2-6,TRBD1,ASSSYRGRANVLT
TRBV27,TRBJ2-1,TRBD2,ASKTGLAYNEQF
TRBV29-1,TRBJ2-1,NA,SVESLTGEQF
TRBV27,TRBJ2-2,NA,ASSFNPGVTGELF
TRBV19,TRBJ2-7,TRBD1,ASSLQGVSSYEQY
TRBV7-3,TRBJ1-1,NA,ASSSSLTRVAEAF
TRBV7-9,TRBJ1-2,TRBD1,ASSPRQGDGYT
TRBV6-2/TRBV6-3,TRBJ1-2,NA,ASSYSSRGREDYGYT
TRBV4-2,TRBJ2-3,NA,ASSQDRQGLDTQY
TRBV19,TRBJ1-5,NA,ASRQTGDNQPQH